This is a list of T cell receptor beta chains from one sample in a study of shared clonotypes between healthy human individuals. Sequencing was performed with immunoSEQ multiplex PCR; in TCRdb, only in-frame clones are kept and a portion is missing. Of hundreds of thousands of clones listed, around 80% are singletons. Sequencing input: PBMCs. Every receptor here comes from a woman aged 40 to 50 in good health. Some clones in this sample may be carry-over from other donors' samples. The CDR3 runs from the conserved cysteine through the conserved F or W. Fields, in order: V gene, D gene, clone size, J gene, CDR3 DNA, CDR3 protein. The D gene is left open where the match is weak. Size values are once, few and many counts, or a class for expanded clones, and some rows have none.

TRBV28,-,few,TRBJ2-5,TGTGCCAGCAGTCCAAGGACCGGGATGTACCAAGAGACCCAGTACTTC,CASSPRTGMYQETQYF
TRBV6-4,-,-,TRBJ2-1,TGTGCCAGCAGTGAAACCCTGATGGATGAGCAGTTCTTC,CASSETLMDEQFF
TRBV7-4,-,-,TRBJ2-1,TGTGCCAGCAGTCTAGGACTATCAAGCTCCTACAATGAGCAGTTCTTC,CASSLGLSSSYNEQFF
TRBV5-4,TRBD2,few,TRBJ2-7,TGTGCCAGCAGCCCCCTCCCGGGTGCGGGAGGCGACGAGCAGTACTTC,CASSPLPGAGGDEQYF
TRBV27,TRBD1,-,TRBJ1-5,TGTGCCAGCAGACTTACAGGGGGGCTCAATCAGCCCCAGCATTTT,CASRLTGGLNQPQHF
TRBV7-9,-,once,TRBJ1-5,TGTGCCAGCAGCTTAGGGGTAAGCAATCAGCCCCAGCATTTT,CASSLGVSNQPQHF
TRBV7-9,-,few,TRBJ1-5,TGTGCCAGCAGCCTCAGGGGCGGCAATCAGCCCCAGCATTTT,CASSLRGGNQPQHF
TRBV10-2,TRBD1,-,TRBJ2-7,TGCGCCAGCCGGAGAGGGCAGGGGGCTAACGAGCAGTACTTC,CASRRGQGANEQYF
TRBV10-2,-,-,TRBJ2-1,TGCGCCAGCAGACAGACAGAGTTGGGTGAGCAGTTCTTC,CASRQTELGEQFF
TRBV2,-,-,TRBJ1-1,TGTGCCAGCAGTGAATTCGACAGTATGACTGAAGCTTTCTTT,CASSEFDSMTEAFF
TRBV11-2,TRBD2,-,TRBJ2-3,TGTGCCAGCAGCGGGGGGGGAGCGGGCACAGATACGCAGTATTTT,CASSGGGAGTDTQYF
TRBV18,-,-,TRBJ1-5,TGTGCCAGCTCACCACTTCGGGGGGGAAATCAGCCCCAGCATTTT,CASSPLRGGNQPQHF
TRBV18,-,once,TRBJ1-2,TGTGCCAGCTCACCAACGGACAGTTCTGGCTACACCTTC,CASSPTDSSGYTF
TRBV12-5,-,-,TRBJ2-1,TGTGCTAGTAGTGTGGGAGATGGGGCCTACAATGAGCAGTTCTTC,CASSVGDGAYNEQFF
TRBV6-1,-,few,TRBJ1-1,TGTGCCAGCAGGGCTCTGGGCCGGGACACTGAAGCTTTCTTT,CASRALGRDTEAFF
TRBV7-9,-,-,TRBJ2-7,TGTGCCAGCAGCTTGTTGGCTAATACGTACTTC,CASSLLANTYF
TRBV11-2,-,-,TRBJ1-2,TGTGCCAGCAGCCCCGGTGATAGAAACTATGGCTACACCTTC,CASSPGDRNYGYTF
TRBV5-1,TRBD2,-,TRBJ2-7,TGCGCCAGCAGCTTTGCGGCGGGAGAAAAGTCCTACGAGCAGTACTTC,CASSFAAGEKSYEQYF
TRBV9,-,-,TRBJ2-7,TGTGCCAGCAGCCAAGGGACGGGCGGTGGGGAGCAGTACTTC,CASSQGTGGGEQYF
TRBV7-2,-,-,TRBJ2-5,TGTGCCAGCAGCTTATCGCCTGGAGCTTACCAAGAGACCCAGTACTTC,CASSLSPGAYQETQYF